Listed below are T cell receptor beta chains from one sample, sequenced in a study of molecular identifiers for immune sequencing clone quantification. TCRdb itself ran the PCR reads through MiXCR, one entry per CDR3 protein. Among some 650,000 distinct CDR3 sequences listed, less than 20% were seen once. The sample comprised naive CD8+ T cells from blood, with Jurkat cell RNA spiked in. Receptors were obtained from a human donor in good health. Some libraries in this study had Jurkat cell RNA spiked in. Both conserved end residues are part of each CDR3.

j_call: TRBJ2-1; v_call: TRBV19; cdr3_aa: CASRTTYGNYNEQFF
j_call: TRBJ1-2; v_call: TRBV12-3/TRBV12-4; cdr3_aa: CASSLETGGMYGYTF
j_call: TRBJ2-7; v_call: TRBV4-3; cdr3_aa: CASSQDRGLVRAYEQYF
j_call: TRBJ2-1; v_call: TRBV27; cdr3_aa: CASSSVGLAGGSSSYNEQFF
j_call: TRBJ2-7; v_call: TRBV20-1; cdr3_aa: CSARDALAGPYEQYF
j_call: TRBJ1-3; v_call: TRBV6-6; cdr3_aa: CASSRDSGRFGNTIYF
j_call: TRBJ2-7; v_call: TRBV4-1; cdr3_aa: CASSLEPGSSYEQYF
j_call: TRBJ2-3; v_call: TRBV3-1; cdr3_aa: CASSGSEDTQYF
j_call: TRBJ2-5; v_call: TRBV25-1; cdr3_aa: CASSEGPGGQETQYF
j_call: TRBJ2-2; v_call: TRBV6-5; cdr3_aa: CASSYRGLGGELFF
j_call: TRBJ2-7; v_call: TRBV12-3/TRBV12-4; cdr3_aa: CASSLVGGLSDEQYF
j_call: TRBJ2-7; v_call: TRBV4-1; cdr3_aa: CASSQVRSGRWDSSYEQYF
j_call: TRBJ2-7; v_call: TRBV4-1; cdr3_aa: CASSHRNQYEQYF
j_call: TRBJ2-5; v_call: TRBV5-4; cdr3_aa: CASSQLDRGLSAETQYF
j_call: TRBJ2-2; v_call: TRBV6-6; cdr3_aa: CASSLPGGRNTGELFF
j_call: TRBJ2-3; v_call: TRBV5-5; cdr3_aa: CASSFPQEKLAAVFTLDTQYF
j_call: TRBJ2-1; v_call: TRBV9; cdr3_aa: CASSNSFENEQFF
j_call: TRBJ2-3; v_call: TRBV29-1; cdr3_aa: CSVGYSVGGTQYF
j_call: TRBJ2-2; v_call: TRBV9; cdr3_aa: CASSPGGYANTGELFF
j_call: TRBJ1-4; v_call: TRBV28; cdr3_aa: CASSRRLDEKLFF
j_call: TRBJ1-2; v_call: TRBV28; cdr3_aa: CASRVGQGGLEGYTF
j_call: TRBJ1-5; v_call: TRBV19; cdr3_aa: CASSVGTQPQHF
j_call: TRBJ1-4; v_call: TRBV4-3; cdr3_aa: CASSHETGANEKLFF
j_call: TRBJ2-3; v_call: TRBV27; cdr3_aa: CASSSFQTSGSSDTQYF
j_call: TRBJ2-3; v_call: TRBV10-2; cdr3_aa: CASTRGGTTDTQYF
j_call: TRBJ2-2; v_call: TRBV7-7; cdr3_aa: CASSLGNTQGVTGELFF
j_call: TRBJ1-1; v_call: TRBV27; cdr3_aa: CASYLVGGPNTEAFF
j_call: TRBJ2-1; v_call: TRBV4-3; cdr3_aa: CASSQHTSDDEQFF